This section outlines one TCR beta chain sequence together with its context. Its antigen is as yet unknown. Unique molecular identifier tags were affixed to discrete cDNA molecules. MiXCR, applied by TCRdb to the 5' RACE reads, yields one record per CDR3 protein. Of approximately 65,000 distinct CDR3 sequences detected, less than 15% appear once; the ten largest clones hold about 4%. This specimen comes from a study of early T cells in non-severe SARS-CoV-2 infection. Study overall: Sequencing input comprised bulk RNA from unsorted whole blood; chain pairing was not available. Whole-study results and caveats: Sequences matched to VDJdb favored anti-spike CD8 responses, while private and CD4 specificities were missed.

This CDR3 comprises 17 residues. V gave up 5 bases and J gave up 4 bases, with 21 bases separating them. CDR1 is SEHNR, CDR2 FQNEAQ, per germline (reference sequence). This chain joins TRBV7-9 and TRBJ2-1; perhaps TRBD2 as D (7 bases). The clonotype was recovered from an adult who was a healthcare worker with PCR-confirmed SARS-CoV-2 infection or an uninfected control (not recorded which). The material sequenced was whole blood. The chain's CDR3 is CASSPGGGASGYNEQFF. The CDR3 DNA sequence: TGTGCCAGCAGCCCCGGGGGCGGGGCTAGCGGATACAATGAGCAGTTCTTC.